Following are 31 T cell receptor beta chains from one sample sequenced in a study of CD8 T cells in Susac syndrome. RNA totalling roughly 0.45 to 1 ug underwent reverse transcription with random hexamers. TCRdb reprocessed the immunoSEQ multiplex PCR reads via MiXCR and lists one record per CDR3 protein. This table holds fewer than 150,000 distinct CDR3 sequences, 90% to 95% found once. The sample comprised CD8+ T cells from PBMCs. These receptors were collected from a human donor in good health.

The rearrangement links TRBV20-1 to TRBJ1-2; D is perhaps TRBD1 (5 bases). Germline-derived CDR1 and CDR2 are DFQATT and SNEGSKA (reference sequence). V gave up 3 bases and J gave up 8 bases, with 10 bases separating them. The CDR3 contains 11 residues. CDR3 sequence (DNA): TGCAGTGCTAGGCAGGGTAGGGGCTACACCTTC. Protein sequence: CSARQGRGYTF.

The chain carries TRBV30 and TRBJ2-1; D gene uncertain. This CDR3 is built from 14 residues. CDR1 GTSNPN and CDR2 SVGIG come from the germline V gene (reference sequence). V lost 3 bases, J lost 4 bases, and 13 bases lay in between. In DNA form, the CDR3 reads TGTGCCTGGAGCCCAGAATCAGGATACAATGAGCAGTTCTTC. This codes for CAWSPESGYNEQFF.

The rearrangement joins TRBV20-1 to TRBJ2-2, with a weak D call TRBD2 (5 bases). The CDR3 covers 16 residues. With 6 bases removed from V and 1 base from J, the gap between germline ends came to 18 bases. Germline V gene data show CDR1 as DFQATT and CDR2 as SNEGSKA (reference sequence). CDR3 protein: CSANLLEGRNTGELFF. The CDR3 coding sequence is TGCAGTGCAAATCTACTAGAAGGAAGGAACACCGGGGAGCTGTTTTTT.

The chain has TRBV12-3 or TRBV12-4 and TRBJ1-5; perhaps TRBD1 as D (5 bases). Trimming stripped 8 bases from V and 0 bases from J, with 11 bases between. CDR3 size: 14 residues. The CDR3 reads CASLVGGSNQPQHF. DNA of the CDR3: TGTGCCAGCCTCGTCGGGGGTAGCAATCAGCCCCAGCATTTT.

The chain is built from TRBV29-1 and TRBJ1-2; D call uncertain. The germline V gene has CDR1 SQVTM and CDR2 ANQGSEA. CDR3 length: 15 amino acids. Trimming left V 6 bases short and J 4 bases short, with 21 bases between. Here the CDR3 reads CSVQTRREGTYGYTF. As DNA, the CDR3 is TGCAGCGTCCAAACCAGGAGGGAGGGCACCTATGGCTACACCTTC. Drawing the rest from reference TRBV29-1 and TRBJ1-2, the complete variable domain is SAVISQKPSRDICQRGTSLTIQCQVDSQVTMMFWYRQQPGQSLTLIATANQGSEATYESGFVIDKFPISRPNLTFSTLTVSNMSPEDSSIYLCSVQTRREGTYGYTFGSGTRLTVV.

The J gene is TRBJ2-1, the V gene TRBV27; maybe TRBD1 (5 bases). This CDR3 is 13 amino acids long. Germline V gives CDR1 MNHEY, CDR2 SMNVEV (reference sequence). Trimming took 0 bases from V and 10 from J, leaving 10 bases between them. The CDR3 loop is CASSLSRAGEQFF. CDR3 in DNA: TGTGCCAGCAGTTTATCTAGGGCAGGGGAGCAGTTCTTC.

The chain is built from TRBV7-9 and TRBJ1-2, with D tentatively TRBD1 (5 bases). This CDR3 region has 15 residues. Looked up from germline, CDR1 is SEHNR and CDR2 is FQNEAQ (reference sequence). The V gene lost 1 base and the J gene lost 5 bases, with 14 bases spanning the gap. The CDR3 DNA is TGTGCCAGCAGCTTAGTAGGGACGGGAAGTTATGGCTACACCTTC. Its translation: CASSLVGTGSYGYTF.

The genes are TRBV7-9 and TRBJ2-7; D may be TRBD1 (6 bases). CDR1 and CDR2 (germline): SEHNR, FQNEAQ (reference sequence). With 0 bases removed from V and 7 bases from J, the gap between germline ends came to 19 bases. There are 16 residues in the CDR3. This CDR3 is CASSLAFGRGMDEQYF. The CDR3 bases are TGTGCCAGCAGCTTAGCATTCGGCAGGGGTATGGATGAGCAGTACTTC.

V usage is TRBV18 and J usage is TRBJ2-3, with D possibly matching TRBD2 (5 bases). Trimming shortened V by 6 bases and J by 2 bases, and 12 bases separated the two germline ends. Germline lookup yields CDR1 KGHSH and CDR2 LQKENI. This CDR3 is 14 amino acids long. CDR3 amino acids: CASSRTGYTDTQYF. CDR3 coding DNA: TGTGCCAGCTCCCGGACGGGATACACAGATACGCAGTATTTT.

This clonotype was observed a few times. This chain joins TRBV29-1 and TRBJ1-1; D remains ambiguous. Trimming shortened V by 5 bases and J by 1 base, and 5 bases separated the two germline ends. This CDR3 has 11 amino acids. Per germline, CDR1 SQVTM and CDR2 ANQGSEA. CDR3 amino acids: CSVTENTEAFF. DNA for the CDR3: TGCAGCGTTACAGAGAACACTGAAGCTTTCTTT.

This sequence joins TRBV6-1 and TRBJ1-2, with 7 bases that match TRBD1. Per the germline V gene, CDR1 is MNHNS and CDR2 is SASEGT. V lost 5 bases, J lost 0 bases, and 9 bases stayed unmatched. The CDR3 extends over 16 amino acids. The CDR3 region has the DNA TGTGCCAGCAGTCAGACGGACAGGATCACTAACTATGGCTACACCTTC. Its translation: CASSQTDRITNYGYTF.

This chain joins TRBV4-3 and TRBJ2-7, with a weak D call TRBD2 (6 bases). Trimming left V 1 base short and J 7 bases short, with 20 bases between. CDR3 length: 16 residues. In germline, CDR1 is LGHNA, CDR2 YSLEER. CDR3 DNA sequence: TGCGCCAGCAGCCAAGGTGGGGGGAGTTCTCCTATGGAGCAGTACTTC. Protein: CASSQGGGSSPMEQYF.

The CDR3: CASRPRTSYEQYF. The DNA of the CDR3 is TGTGCCAGCAGACCAAGGACTAGCTACGAGCAGTACTTC. The chain uses TRBV3-1 and TRBJ2-7; the match to TRBD2 covers 7 bases. The germline gives CDR1 LGHDT, CDR2 YNNKEL (reference sequence). The V and J ends lost 6 bases and 3 bases, in that order; junction bases with no gene match: 5. The CDR3 covers 13 residues.

This chain uses TRBV20-1 with TRBJ2-7; D may be TRBD2 (5 bases). Between the trimmed V and J ends, which lost 6 bases and 0 bases, there was a span of 15 bases. Germline CDR1 reads DFQATT; CDR2 reads SNEGSKA (reference sequence). CDR3 size: 14 residues. The CDR3 coding sequence is TGCAGTGCCTTTTTAATGGACTCCTCCTACGAGCAGTACTTC. As protein: CSAFLMDSSYEQYF.

The rearrangement uses TRBV11-2 and TRBJ1-2; D unresolved. Germline V gene data show CDR1 as SGHAT and CDR2 as FQNNGV. This CDR3 region has 13 residues. V was pared by 1 base and J by 5 bases, with 8 bases between. The CDR3 reads CASSLGGSYGYTF. For the CDR3, the DNA is TGTGCCAGCAGCTTAGGAGGGTCTTATGGCTACACCTTC.

The chain employs TRBV27 and TRBJ1-2; D is possibly TRBD1 (6 bases). This CDR3 has 13 residues. Germline V CDR1 and CDR2: MNHEY, SMNVEV (reference sequence). Trimming shortened V by 4 bases and J by 7 bases, and 13 bases separated the two germline ends. The CDR3 DNA is TGTGCCAGCAGTTCCGCTCGGGGGCCTGGCTACACCTTC. Protein product: CASSSARGPGYTF.

The chain is built from TRBV4-2 and TRBJ1-5; 7 positions agree with TRBD1. With 5 bases clipped from V and 7 bases from J, the junction kept 11 bases outside the gene matches. CDR1 is LGHNA, CDR2 YNFKEQ, per germline. CDR3 length: 15 amino acids. CDR3 sequence (DNA): TGTGCCAGCAGCTCCGCCGAGGGGGCGAACCAGCCCCAGCATTTT. Translated, it gives CASSSAEGANQPQHF.

The rearrangement links TRBV30 to TRBJ2-7, with TRBD1 identical over 8 bases. Germline assignment: CDR1 GTSNPN and CDR2 SVGIG (reference sequence). With V trimmed by 5 bases and J by 4 bases, 4 bases remained unmatched. CDR3 length equals 12 residues. CDR3: CAWQGQAYEQYF. For the CDR3, the DNA is TGTGCCTGGCAGGGACAGGCGTACGAGCAGTACTTC.

The chain uses TRBV20-1 and TRBJ1-1; D not resolved. The CDR3 is 11 amino acids. CDR1 and CDR2 from the germline V gene are DFQATT and SNEGSKA (reference sequence). Trimming cost V 0 bases and J 5 bases, with 4 bases left between them. This CDR3 reads CSARDLTEAFF. DNA for the CDR3: TGCAGTGCTAGAGATCTGACTGAAGCTTTCTTT.

The chain recombines TRBV27 with TRBJ2-7, with 7 bases lining up with TRBD2. Germline V lookup: CDR1 MNHEY, CDR2 SMNVEV (reference sequence). CDR3 length equals 13 residues. J was trimmed by 4 bases and V by 3 bases; bases with no gene match: 3. The CDR3 loop is CASSFIAGYEQYF. The CDR3 DNA sequence: TGTGCCAGCAGTTTTATAGCGGGTTACGAGCAGTACTTC.

V usage is TRBV9 and J usage is TRBJ2-5; 7 bases map to TRBD1. Unmatched junction bases numbered 2, after V lost 0 bases and J lost 0 bases. Germline CDR1 is SGDLS and CDR2 is YYNGEE. CDR3 length: 15 residues. Here the CDR3 reads CASSVGDRDQETQYF. The DNA of the CDR3 is TGTGCCAGCAGCGTAGGGGACAGAGACCAAGAGACCCAGTACTTC.

The rearrangement uses TRBV9 and TRBJ2-7, with D unclear. The V gene's germline CDR1 is SGDLS and CDR2 YYNGEE. This CDR3 has 14 residues. Between the trimmed V and J ends, which lost 0 bases and 1 base, there was a span of 8 bases. The CDR3 protein is CASSVASKSYEQYF. Here the CDR3 DNA reads TGTGCCAGCAGCGTAGCGAGCAAATCCTACGAGCAGTACTTC.

V gene TRBV7-2 combines with J gene TRBJ2-7; D may correspond to TRBD1 or TRBD2 (6 bases each). V dropped 0 bases and J dropped 6 bases, with 24 bases sitting between them. The CDR3 covers 18 residues. Germline CDR1 SGHTA, CDR2 FQGNSA. The CDR3 bases are TGTGCCAGCAGCTTAGCGGGGGGCAAAGTTTTTGGTCTCGCCGAGCAGTACTTC. It codes for CASSLAGGKVFGLAEQYF.

The V gene is TRBV21-1, the J gene TRBJ2-5. TRBV21-1 is a known pseudogene. The CDR3 covers 14 residues. The CDR3 sequence is CASSKAVEIETQYF. DNA of the CDR3: TGTGCCAGCAGCAAAGCGGTAGAAATAGAGACCCAGTACTTC.

The chain is built from TRBV23-1 and TRBJ2-7, with TRBD1 identical over 7 bases. TRBV23-1 is an ORF, with its function uncertain. The CDR3 length is 18 residues. Trimming cost V 2 bases and J 1 base; bases outside gene matches: 14. As DNA, the CDR3 is TGCGCCAGCAGTCAACCGAACGATGACAGGGAAATTTCCTACGAGCAGTACTTC. This encodes CASSQPNDDREISYEQYF.

This chain links TRBV21-1 with TRBJ1-1. TRBV21-1 is reported as a pseudogene. The CDR3 has 13 residues. CDR3 sequence (DNA): TGTGCCAGCAGCAACCCGAGGGACACTGAAGCTTTCTTT. It specifies CASSNPRDTEAFF.

This clonotype has a single count. This chain links TRBV19 with TRBJ2-1, with 8 bases fitting TRBD2. The CDR3 loop spans 17 amino acids. Unmatched junction bases numbered 13, after V lost 6 bases and J lost 3 bases. Germline V lookup: CDR1 LNHDA, CDR2 SQIVND (reference sequence). The CDR3 region is CASSTTEAGVNYNEQFF. The DNA of the CDR3 is TGTGCCAGTAGCACCACAGAAGCGGGAGTTAACTACAATGAGCAGTTCTTC. Full variable domain (missing parts from reference TRBV19 and TRBJ2-1): DGGITQSPKYLFRKEGQNVTLSCEQNLNHDAMYWYRQDPGQGLRLIYYSQIVNDFQKGDIAEGYSVSREKKESFPLTVTSAQKNPTAFYLCASSTTEAGVNYNEQFFGPGTRLTVL.

Here the CDR3 DNA reads TGTGCCAGCAGCCAAGCCTTACGGGCCGAGCAGTACTTC. Its translation is CASSQALRAEQYF. The V and J genes are TRBV4-2 and TRBJ2-7; no firm D call. V lost 1 base and J 6 bases, leaving 10 bases between the germline ends. The germline gives CDR1 LGHNA, CDR2 YNFKEQ. This CDR3 region has 13 residues.

This clonotype has more than one count but fewer than ten. The genes are TRBV11-2 and TRBJ2-1; the match to TRBD1 covers 9 bases. The V segment lost 3 bases and the J segment 10 bases; nucleotides outside the gene matches: 1. This CDR3 is 12 amino acids long. Looked up from germline, CDR1 is SGHAT and CDR2 is FQNNGV. Here the CDR3 reads CASSLTGGEQFF. The DNA for the CDR3 is TGTGCCAGCAGCTTGACAGGGGGAGAGCAGTTCTTC.

This clonotype was recorded only once. The J gene is TRBJ2-7, the V gene TRBV28, with 7 bases fitting TRBD1. Germline lookup yields CDR1 MDHEN and CDR2 SYDVKM. There are 14 residues in the CDR3. Trimming took 5 bases from V and 0 from J; bases not matched to a gene: 4. Here the CDR3 reads CASSDRVASYEQYF. In DNA, the CDR3 is TGTGCCAGCAGTGACAGGGTTGCCTCCTACGAGCAGTACTTC.

V is TRBV19 and J is TRBJ2-3; 7 positions match TRBD1. Losses at the gene ends were 4 bases for V and 0 bases for J; bases not matched to a gene: 4. This CDR3 spans 15 amino acids. Germline CDR1 and CDR2: LNHDA and SQIVND (reference sequence). The CDR3 DNA reads as TGTGCCAGTAGTAACGGGACAGTAAGCACAGATACGCAGTATTTT. Its protein is CASSNGTVSTDTQYF.